A single sample is the source of the 30 T cell receptor beta chains below, sequenced in a study of response to subunit inactivated influenza vaccine (dated 2018 in TCRdb). Libraries came from RT-PCR. Sequencing took place on an Illumina HiSeq 2500. TCRdb applied fastp at Q25 and MiXCR to the public reads, then kept only in-frame beta chains. Duplicate CDR3 protein sequences are folded into a single record with the most common DNA and genes. The table for this sample lists 550,000 to 800,000 distinct CDR3 sequences; 15% to 19% of them were counted only once. 11% of the sample is in the top ten clones. Sequencing used PBMCs from blood, obtained about 13 days after vaccination. The receptor source for this set is a man aged 45 to 65 who received an inactivated influenza vaccine. Donor details come from another sample of the same person, matched by shared clones.

This clonotype was observed many times. This chain links TRBV29-1 with TRBJ1-1, with 7 positions matching TRBD1. Germline CDR1 and CDR2: SQVTM and ANQGSEA. The CDR3 totals 16 residues. Unmatched junction bases numbered 14, after V lost 0 bases and J lost 7 bases. CDR3 in amino acids: CSVEEPGGVHYNEAFF. Here the CDR3 DNA reads TGCAGCGTTGAAGAACCAGGGGGGGTCCATTATAATGAAGCTTTCTTT.

Only a few counts were recorded for this clonotype. The V call is TRBV27, the J call TRBJ2-1; a possible D gene is TRBD1 (7 bases). The CDR3 is 13 residues long. V lost 2 bases and J lost 9, with 11 bases in between. CDR1 is MNHEY, CDR2 SMNVEV, per germline (reference sequence). CDR3 region: CASSLQGGVEQFF. CDR3 DNA sequence: TGTGCCAGCAGTTTACAGGGGGGAGTTGAGCAGTTCTTC.

V is TRBV4-2 and J is TRBJ2-5, with 9 bases matching TRBD2. The trim removed 0 bases at V and 1 base at J, leaving 3 bases unmatched. From germline, CDR1 is LGHNA and CDR2 YNFKEQ. The CDR3 has 16 amino acids. DNA of the CDR3: TGTGCCAGCAGCCAAGATCGGCGGGGGGGCCAAGAGACCCAGTACTTC. It translates to CASSQDRRGGQETQYF.

The chain couples TRBV28 to TRBJ2-7; D may be TRBD2 (6 bases). Deletions cut 2 bases from V and 3 bases from J, with 14 bases between. CDR3 size: 15 residues. Germline values: CDR1 MDHEN, CDR2 SYDVKM. CDR3 in DNA: TGTGCCAGCAGTTTAGCGGGACCGCTTCACTACGAGCAGTACTTC. Its translation is CASSLAGPLHYEQYF.

The sample holds many counts of this clonotype. V gene TRBV12-3 or TRBV12-4 combines with J gene TRBJ2-2; D uncertain. The ends were cut back, 6 bases at V and 5 bases at J, with 10 bases in the middle. This CDR3 has 13 amino acids. Written as DNA, the CDR3 is TGTGCCAGCAGCCCTACTCAAACCGGGGAGCTGTTTTTT. Its protein product is CASSPTQTGELFF.

This clonotype was observed at least ten times. The J gene is TRBJ2-5, the V gene TRBV12-3 or TRBV12-4, with TRBD2 matching 7 bases. CDR3 length: 16 amino acids. Trimming took 6 bases from V and 2 from J; bases not matched to a gene: 12. The CDR3 sequence: CASSPKTSPRQETQYF. The DNA for the CDR3 is TGTGCCAGCAGCCCAAAGACTAGCCCCAGACAAGAGACCCAGTACTTC.

The J gene is TRBJ1-5, the V gene TRBV7-9, with unresolved D. In germline, CDR1 is SEHNR, CDR2 FQNEAQ (reference sequence). Trimming left V 5 bases short and J 4 bases short, with 9 bases between. The CDR3 is made up of 13 amino acids. The CDR3 reads CASSATLNQPQHF. CDR3 nucleotide sequence: TGTGCCAGCAGCGCGACACTTAATCAGCCCCAGCATTTT.

J is TRBJ2-7 and V is TRBV6-6; TRBD2 matches 9 bases. Germline assignment: CDR1 MNHNY and CDR2 SVGAGI (reference sequence). The V gene end was trimmed by 10 bases and the J gene end by 7 bases; junction bases not matched to a gene: 8. This CDR3 has 12 amino acids. The CDR3 spells CATMGLAGEQYF. Written as DNA, the CDR3 is TGTGCCACCATGGGACTAGCTGGAGAGCAGTACTTC.

In this sample, this clonotype turned up a few times. V usage is TRBV7-2 and J usage is TRBJ1-6, with D possibly being TRBD1 (6 bases). The CDR3 consists of 14 residues. The V gene lost 2 bases and the J gene lost 7 bases, with 9 bases spanning the gap. CDR1 SGHTA and CDR2 FQGNSA come from the germline V gene. CDR3 coding DNA: TGTGCCAGCAGCTTATTACAGGGAAATTCACCCCTCCACTTT. Its protein product is CASSLLQGNSPLHF.

In its sample, this clonotype was seen a few times. This chain links TRBV6-2 or TRBV6-3 with TRBJ2-7; 7 nucleotides match TRBD2. Germline CDR1 and CDR2: MNHEY and SVGEGT. The CDR3 totals 11 residues. V gave up 10 bases and J gave up 6 bases; unmatched junction bases: 6. This CDR3 is CATGLVTEQYF. The DNA of the CDR3 is TGTGCCACCGGACTAGTCACCGAGCAGTACTTC.

A few counts support this clonotype. The CDR3 nucleotides read TGTGCCAGCAGTTACTCGAATCCTGCTAGGGGCAATGAGCAGTTCTTC. This encodes CASSYSNPARGNEQFF. The chain combines TRBV6-5 with TRBJ2-1; possible D gene TRBD1, 5 bases. V was cut by 0 bases and J by 6 bases, with 15 bases left in between. The CDR3 runs 16 residues. The germline gives CDR1 MNHEY, CDR2 SVGAGI.

The chain has TRBV7-8 and TRBJ2-1; 8 bases are a match to TRBD1. CDR3 length equals 14 residues. CDR1 and CDR2 (germline): SGHVS, FQNEAQ. With V trimmed by 5 bases and J by 10 bases, 10 bases remained unmatched. The CDR3 region is CASSQTGTGEEQFF. The CDR3 nucleotides are TGTGCCAGCAGCCAAACCGGGACAGGAGAGGAGCAGTTCTTC.

V and J are TRBV2 and TRBJ2-5; 9 bases are a match to TRBD1. The V gene end was trimmed by 1 base and the J gene end by 5 bases; junction bases not matched to a gene: 5. In germline, CDR1 is SNHLY, CDR2 FYNNEI. The CDR3 totals 15 residues. The CDR3 sequence: CASSEGTGVMETQYF. CDR3 nucleotide sequence: TGTGCCAGCAGTGAAGGGACAGGGGTCATGGAGACCCAGTACTTC.

The chain recombines TRBV7-9 with TRBJ1-1; D is possibly TRBD1 (6 bases). The CDR3 extends over 15 amino acids. V was trimmed by 4 bases and J by 0 bases, leaving 12 bases between them. The germline gives CDR1 SEHNR, CDR2 FQNEAQ (reference sequence). The chain's CDR3 is CASSSIGGLNTEAFF. In DNA, the CDR3 is TGTGCCAGCAGCTCGATAGGGGGGTTGAACACTGAAGCTTTCTTT.

The CDR3 region is CASRRTSGHNEQFF. In DNA form, the CDR3 reads TGTGCCAGCAGACGGACTAGCGGGCACAATGAGCAGTTCTTC. The V and J genes are TRBV27 and TRBJ2-1, with 11 bases lining up with TRBD2. The CDR3 consists of 14 residues. Per the germline V gene, CDR1 is MNHEY and CDR2 is SMNVEV (reference sequence). Trimming removed 6 bases from V and 5 bases from J; junction bases left unmatched: 3.

This clonotype was counted many times. The CDR3 loop is CASSSKALEGDEQFF. The CDR3 region has the DNA TGTGCCAGCAGCTCTAAGGCCCTCGAGGGCGATGAGCAGTTCTTC. The rearrangement uses TRBV7-9 and TRBJ2-1; D might be TRBD2 (5 bases). V lost 4 bases and J lost 8, with 18 bases in between. Germline CDR1 and CDR2: SEHNR and FQNEAQ (reference sequence). CDR3 length equals 15 residues.

The chain couples TRBV5-1 to TRBJ2-1; D possibly corresponds to TRBD2 (6 bases). Germline CDR1 reads SGHRS; CDR2 reads YFSETQ. The ends were cut back, 0 bases at V and 7 bases at J, with 17 bases in the middle. This CDR3 is built from 16 residues. The CDR3 here is CASSLGGENPPNEQFF. CDR3 bases: TGCGCCAGCAGCTTGGGCGGGGAAAACCCCCCGAATGAGCAGTTCTTC.

This clonotype was recorded many times. A junction end diverges from the germline sequence, so it may reflect a read error. J is TRBJ2-7 and V is TRBV18; 9 positions match TRBD1. Per germline, CDR1 KGHSH and CDR2 LQKENI. This CDR3 has 14 residues. CDR3 region: CASSRQGGSYEQYF. In DNA, the CDR3 is TGCGCCAGCAGCCGACAGGGGGGATCCTACGAGCAGTACTTC.

The table lists this clonotype with a few counts. The chain employs TRBV5-5 and TRBJ1-1; 8 positions agree with TRBD1. The germline CDR1 and CDR2 sequences are SGHKS and YYEKEE (reference sequence). The V segment lost 0 bases and the J segment 1 base; nucleotides outside the gene matches: 2. The CDR3 sequence is 15 residues long. CDR3 sequence (DNA): TGTGCCAGCAGCTTGGGACAGGGGCAGAACACTGAAGCTTTCTTT. This encodes CASSLGQGQNTEAFF.

The genes are TRBV29-1 and TRBJ2-5; TRBD1 aligns across 10 bases. The CDR3 sequence is 13 residues long. The trim removed 6 bases at V and 4 bases at J, leaving 5 bases unmatched. The germline CDR1 and CDR2 sequences are SQVTM and ANQGSEA. Written as DNA, the CDR3 is TGCAGCGTCGCCGGACAGGGGGGAGAGACCCAGTACTTC. Its translation is CSVAGQGGETQYF.

The chain uses TRBV5-6 and TRBJ2-3; D is perhaps TRBD2 (5 bases). Germline CDR1 SGHDT, CDR2 YYEEEE. V dropped 0 bases and J dropped 2 bases, with 10 bases sitting between them. This CDR3 is built from 15 residues. In DNA, the CDR3 is TGTGCCAGCAGCTTGGCGGGGTTCGCCACAGATACGCAGTATTTT. Protein product: CASSLAGFATDTQYF.

The genes are TRBV3-1 and TRBJ2-7; D ambiguous. From germline, CDR1 is LGHDT and CDR2 YNNKEL (reference sequence). This CDR3 has 12 amino acids. V lost 0 bases and J lost 6, with 6 bases in between. CDR3 sequence reads: CASSQDSIEQYF. As DNA, the CDR3 is TGTGCCAGCAGCCAAGATTCGATCGAGCAGTACTTC.

Only a few counts were recorded for this clonotype. The chain employs TRBV7-2 and TRBJ2-3; 8 bases map to TRBD2. Germline V lookup: CDR1 SGHTA, CDR2 FQGNSA. The trim removed 10 bases at V and 4 bases at J, leaving 13 bases unmatched. The CDR3 covers 15 residues. The CDR3 nucleotides read TGTGCCACCCGCCGGGGGGGTGGCGCCTCAGATACGCAGTATTTT. It is translated as CATRRGGGASDTQYF.

This clonotype was found a few times. At one boundary the junction diverges from the germline segment, which might be a read error. J is TRBJ2-5 and V is TRBV7-9, with D possibly matching TRBD1 (6 bases). This CDR3 has 10 amino acids. Germline loops: CDR1 SEHNR, CDR2 FQNEAQ (reference sequence). The CDR3 nucleotides are TGTGCCAGCAGCCCTATAACAGGGAACTTC. Translated: CASSPITGNF.

This clonotype was counted between two and nine times. The chain has TRBV25-1 and TRBJ2-7; possible D gene TRBD1, 6 bases. The V gene lost 4 bases and the J gene lost 1 base, with 11 bases spanning the gap. This CDR3 is 14 amino acids long. Germline V gives CDR1 MGHDK, CDR2 SYGVNS. CDR3 amino acids: CASSVTGFSYEQYF. The CDR3 DNA reads as TGTGCCAGCAGTGTAACAGGGTTTTCCTACGAGCAGTACTTC.

V is TRBV7-2 and J is TRBJ2-1; D might be TRBD1 or TRBD2, each matching 5 bases. Trimming removed 4 bases from V and 10 bases from J, with 23 bases in between. Germline lookup yields CDR1 SGHTA and CDR2 FQGNSA. This CDR3 is 16 amino acids long. The CDR3 nucleotides read TGTGCCAGCAGCTATTACTCACTCCGGGGAAAGGGGGAGCAGTTCTTC. It yields the protein CASSYYSLRGKGEQFF. The whole variable domain, remainder taken from reference TRBV7-2 and TRBJ2-1, is GAGVSQSPSNKVTEKGKDVELRCDPISGHTALYWYRQSLGQGLEFLIYFQGNSAPDKSGLPSDRFSAERTGGSVSTLTIQRTQQEDSAVYLCASSYYSLRGKGEQFFGPGTRLTVL.

This clonotype has more than one count but fewer than ten. This chain links TRBV20-1 with TRBJ2-1, with TRBD2 matching 7 bases. Germline CDR1 DFQATT, CDR2 SNEGSKA (reference sequence). The V gene end was trimmed by 8 bases and the J gene end by 1 base; junction bases not matched to a gene: 11. CDR3 length: 15 residues. Here the CDR3 reads CSPSGGGGSYNEQFF. The CDR3 nucleotides read TGCAGTCCCTCAGGTGGGGGGGGGTCCTACAATGAGCAGTTCTTC.

This clonotype was recorded a few times. The genes are TRBV11-2 and TRBJ2-5, with 11 bases lining up with TRBD2. CDR1 is SGHAT, CDR2 FQNNGV, per germline. This CDR3 region has 16 residues. J gave up 7 bases and V 5 bases, and 12 bases lay outside the gene matches. Here the CDR3 reads CASSVIAGGPLGTQYF. CDR3 sequence (DNA): TGTGCCAGCAGCGTGATAGCGGGAGGGCCTCTTGGGACCCAGTACTTC.

This rearrangement joins TRBV7-6 to TRBJ1-5; no firm D call. The CDR3 has 16 amino acids. The germline V gene encodes CDR1 SGHVS and CDR2 FNYEAQ. The ends were cut back, 5 bases at V and 3 bases at J, with 17 bases in the middle. CDR3 loop: CASSPDERSTNQPQHF. The DNA of the CDR3 is TGTGCCAGCAGCCCCGACGAGAGGAGCACCAATCAGCCCCAGCATTTT.

This clonotype occurred a few times. The V gene is TRBV4-3, the J gene TRBJ2-3; D not resolved. CDR3 length equals 14 residues. V was trimmed by 3 bases and J by 5 bases, leaving 12 bases between them. CDR1 and CDR2 from the germline V gene are LGHNA and YSLEER. CDR3 residues: CASSHQNSIDTQYF. DNA for the CDR3: TGCGCCAGCAGCCATCAGAATTCCATAGATACGCAGTATTTT.